The 29 T cell receptor beta chains below all came from one sample that was sequenced in a study of Graves' ophthalmopathy and Graves' hyperthyroidism. The authors amplified TCR beta CDR3 regions, and they did so from RNA transcripts for repertoire sequencing. Second-round multiplex PCR came after first-round RT-PCR with HTBI primers. In TCRdb, the multiplex PCR reads were re-called with MiXCR into one record per CDR3 protein. Of hundreds of thousands of distinct CDR3 sequences listed, roughly 21% were seen once; the top ten hold around 3%. Sequencing input: peripheral blood. These receptors came from a woman younger than 30 with stable Graves' hyperthyroidism.

V gene TRBV6-1 combines with J gene TRBJ1-1; no definite D call. Germline V CDR1 and CDR2: MNHNS, SASEGT. The CDR3 is made up of 14 amino acids. V was trimmed by 1 base and J by 2 bases, leaving 8 bases between them. CDR3 region: CASSEEGANTEAFF. The CDR3 bases are TGTGCCAGCAGTGAAGAAGGAGCAAACACTGAAGCTTTCTTT.

This clonotype appeared many times. A much more abundant neighbour one base away suggests this may be a read error. CDR3 nucleotides: TGTGCCAGCAGCTTAGGGGCAGGGGTCTACGAGCAGTACTTC. This sequence encodes CASSLGAGVYEQYF. The genes are TRBV11-2 and TRBJ2-7; possible D gene TRBD1, 6 bases. The V end lost 1 base, the J end lost 3 bases, and 10 bases lay between the germline ends. The CDR3 length is 14 residues. CDR1 is SGHAT, CDR2 FQNNGV, per germline.

The J gene is TRBJ1-3, the V gene TRBV6-5; 8 bases are shared with TRBD1. The CDR3 length is 16 residues. Trimming took 4 bases from V and 1 from J; bases not matched to a gene: 6. Germline values: CDR1 MNHEY, CDR2 SVGAGI. The chain's CDR3 is CASSSQDRVSGNTIYF. CDR3 bases: TGTGCCAGCAGTTCTCAGGACAGGGTGTCTGGAAACACCATATATTTT.

The V gene is TRBV5-1, the J gene TRBJ2-2; D is perhaps TRBD1 or TRBD2 (5 bases each). Germline V gives CDR1 SGHRS, CDR2 YFSETQ. CDR3 length: 16 residues. Trimming left V 6 bases short and J 0 bases short, with 15 bases between. CDR3 amino acids: CASTKSGTTNTGELFF. The CDR3 nucleotides read TGCGCCAGCACCAAATCCGGGACGACGAACACCGGGGAGCTGTTTTTT.

This clonotype was counted many times. This chain links TRBV3-1 with TRBJ2-5; D call uncertain. Trimming pared 1 base from V and 4 bases from J, leaving 7 bases between. CDR1 is LGHDT, CDR2 YNNKEL, per germline (reference sequence). This CDR3 is built from 13 residues. DNA of the CDR3: TGTGCCAGCAGCCAAGTCTGGGCAGAGACCCAGTACTTC. Translating gives CASSQVWAETQYF.

Comments on this clonotype: Being one base from a much bigger clone, this may be a read error. The genes are TRBV29-1 and TRBJ1-1; TRBD1 agrees at 7 bases. The CDR3 has 14 amino acids. Germline CDR1 SQVTM, CDR2 ANQGSEA. CDR3 sequence: CSVERNRGLTEGFF. CDR3 nucleotide sequence: TGCAGCGTTGAAAGAAACAGGGGTTTGACTGAAGGTTTCTTT.

This rearrangement joins TRBV10-3 to TRBJ2-7; maybe TRBD2 (5 bases). The CDR3 is made up of 15 amino acids. Germline V gene data show CDR1 as ENHRY and CDR2 as SYGVKD. Trimming left V 2 bases short and J 7 bases short, with 18 bases between. The CDR3 DNA reads as TGTGCCATCAGTGAGGGTTCAGGAGGACCTTTAGAGCAGTACTTC. Translation gives CAISEGSGGPLEQYF.

V gene TRBV11-2 combines with J gene TRBJ2-7, with 7 bases lining up with TRBD2. J was trimmed by 2 bases and V by 5 bases; bases with no gene match: 12. CDR1 and CDR2 (germline): SGHAT, FQNNGV. The CDR3 is 16 residues long. In nucleotides, the CDR3 is TGTGCCAGCAGCCCTCAAAGCAGCGGGGTTCCCTACGAGCAGTACTTC. Translating gives CASSPQSSGVPYEQYF.

This clonotype was detected ten times or more. The chain employs TRBV19 and TRBJ2-5, with 13 bases lining up with TRBD2. Trimming took 3 bases from V and 4 from J; bases not matched to a gene: 5. Per germline, CDR1 LNHDA and CDR2 SQIVND (reference sequence). The length of the CDR3 is 16 residues. The CDR3 DNA is TGTGCCAGTAGTATGAGGACTAGCGGGAGTGGAGAGACCCAGTACTTC. Translating it yields CASSMRTSGSGETQYF.

This clonotype has at least ten counts. This chain connects TRBV9 to TRBJ1-2; no definite D call. V lost 3 bases and J 3 bases, leaving 9 bases between the germline ends. The CDR3 is 13 amino acids. Germline V lookup: CDR1 SGDLS, CDR2 YYNGEE. CDR3 bases: TGTGCCAGCAGCGCCTCCCCGGACTATGGCTACACCTTC. It codes for CASSASPDYGYTF.

The chain recombines TRBV20-1 with TRBJ1-2; 9 bases map to TRBD1. The CDR3 has 13 residues. J lost 7 bases, V lost 6 bases, and 9 bases had no gene match. Germline-derived CDR1 and CDR2 are DFQATT and SNEGSKA (reference sequence). The CDR3 nucleotides read TGCAGTGCGAGTACAGGGGGCGGATCTGGCTACACCTTC. Its translation is CSASTGGGSGYTF.

The genes are TRBV4-2 and TRBJ1-1; D gene unclear. The germline V gene has CDR1 LGHNA and CDR2 YNFKEQ. The CDR3 is 17 amino acids. Trimming cost V 0 bases and J 0 bases, with 14 bases left between them. The CDR3 sequence is CASSQDAGRPLNTEAFF. The CDR3 DNA is TGTGCCAGCAGCCAAGATGCGGGAAGACCCTTGAACACTGAAGCTTTCTTT.

This clonotype appeared many times. The chain couples TRBV9 to TRBJ1-2; possibly TRBD1 for D (5 bases). Germline CDR1 and CDR2: SGDLS and YYNGEE. The CDR3 is made up of 13 amino acids. The V end was cut by 0 bases, the J end by 5 bases, with 8 bases between. The CDR3 coding sequence is TGTGCCAGCAGCGTAGACCCAGGGTATGGCTACACCTTC. This encodes CASSVDPGYGYTF.

Only a few counts were recorded for this clonotype. The chain carries TRBV5-5 and TRBJ2-4; D unresolved. Trimming stripped 0 bases from V and 7 bases from J, with 8 bases between. The CDR3 is 13 amino acids. In germline, CDR1 is SGHKS, CDR2 YYEKEE (reference sequence). The CDR3 here is CASSLVQSNIQYF. The CDR3 DNA reads TGTGCCAGCAGCTTGGTTCAGAGCAACATTCAGTACTTC.

The chain links TRBV6-5 to TRBJ2-5; D not certain. The CDR3 totals 13 residues. Germline V lookup: CDR1 MNHEY, CDR2 SVGAGI. The V and J ends lost 7 bases and 2 bases respectively, with 11 bases between them. The CDR3 DNA is TGTGCCAGCATGATACCGGATCAAGAGACCCAGTACTTC. Protein sequence: CASMIPDQETQYF.

This clonotype was seen at least ten times. V is TRBV6-1 and J is TRBJ1-1, with a weak D call TRBD1 (6 bases). The CDR3 sequence is 15 residues long. V was trimmed by 8 bases and J by 2 bases, leaving 18 bases between them. Germline CDR1 is MNHNS and CDR2 is SASEGT. CDR3 loop: CASSRGSPGNTEAFF. CDR3 sequence (DNA): TGTGCCAGCTCTAGGGGGTCCCCGGGAAACACTGAAGCTTTCTTT.

This chain links TRBV6-1 with TRBJ1-1; no firm D call. This CDR3 spans 12 amino acids. V lost 7 bases and J lost 4, with 10 bases in between. The germline V gene encodes CDR1 MNHNS and CDR2 SASEGT. The CDR3 DNA is TGTGCCAGCACCTTAGGTTCCACTGAAGCTTTCTTT. Amino acid sequence: CASTLGSTEAFF.

In this sample, this clonotype turned up many times. This chain links TRBV6-5 with TRBJ2-5; 9 bases align to TRBD2. CDR3 length: 15 residues. V was pared by 0 bases and J by 9 bases, with 8 bases of the junction left unmatched. Germline CDR1 is MNHEY and CDR2 is SVGAGI. Here the CDR3 reads CASSYSLAGVGSQYF. The DNA for the CDR3 is TGTGCCAGCAGTTACTCGTTAGCGGGAGTGGGGTCCCAGTACTTC.

This clonotype showed up just a few times. The chain employs TRBV7-2 and TRBJ2-5; maybe TRBD2 (5 bases). The CDR3 runs 17 residues. Germline V gene data show CDR1 as SGHTA and CDR2 as FQGNSA. The V end lost 3 bases, the J end lost 4 bases, and 21 bases lay between the germline ends. The CDR3 spells CASSLAVSARATETQYF. CDR3 nucleotide sequence: TGTGCCAGCAGCTTGGCGGTTAGCGCAAGGGCCACAGAGACCCAGTACTTC.

The chain links TRBV28 to TRBJ2-7; D may be TRBD2 (5 bases). The germline V gene encodes CDR1 MDHEN and CDR2 SYDVKM. CDR3 length: 14 amino acids. V was cut by 2 bases and J by 5 bases, with 13 bases left in between. As DNA, the CDR3 is TGTGCCAGCAGTTTAAGGCGGAGCGGAAACGAGCAGTACTTC. It yields the protein CASSLRRSGNEQYF.

This clonotype was counted only a few times. The chain employs TRBV30 and TRBJ1-5, with 10 bases identical to TRBD1. Germline V gives CDR1 GTSNPN, CDR2 SVGIG (reference sequence). V shed 5 bases and J 7 bases; nucleotides not matched to a gene: 8. This CDR3 is built from 14 residues. The CDR3 region has the DNA TGTGCCTGGCAAATCGGGACAGGGGAACAGCCCCAGCATTTT. Amino acid sequence: CAWQIGTGEQPQHF. Full variable domain (remainder filled in from reference TRBV30 and TRBJ1-5): SQTIHQWPATLVQPVGSPLSLECTVEGTSNPNLYWYRQAAGRGLQLLFYSVGIGQISSEVPQNLSASRPQDRQFILSSKKLLLSDSGFYLCAWQIGTGEQPQHFGDGTRLSIL.

About this clonotype itself: It may be a read error: a sequence one base away is much more abundant. The chain links TRBV20-1 to TRBJ1-5; D is perhaps TRBD1 (6 bases). CDR1 is DFQATT and CDR2 is SNEGSKA in the germline V gene (reference sequence). This CDR3 region has 12 residues. V was clipped by 7 bases and J by 6 bases, with 13 bases between them. In DNA, the CDR3 is TGCAGTGTCAGGGACATCCGTCAGCCCCAGCATTTT. Translating it yields CSVRDIRQPQHF.

This chain connects TRBV19 to TRBJ1-1; unclear D gene. The ends were cut back, 2 bases at V and 6 bases at J, with 10 bases in the middle. CDR1 and CDR2 (germline): LNHDA, SQIVND (reference sequence). The CDR3 contains 13 residues. The CDR3 protein is CASSIYFAAEAFF. CDR3 in DNA: TGTGCCAGTAGTATATATTTTGCAGCTGAAGCTTTCTTT.

This clonotype showed up many times. The junction and the germline gene differ at one end; a read error may be behind it. The chain has TRBV20-1 and TRBJ2-5; D gene ambiguous. The CDR3 contains 14 residues. Germline CDR1 reads DFQATT; CDR2 reads SNEGSKA (reference sequence). CDR3 in DNA: TGCAGCGCTAGAGATTGGGCAGACCAAGAGACCCAGTACTTC. Translated: CSARDWADQETQYF.

Many counts were recorded for this clonotype. V gene TRBV2 combines with J gene TRBJ2-2; D is perhaps TRBD1 (6 bases). This CDR3 comprises 14 residues. V was cut by 2 bases and J by 6 bases, with 10 bases left in between. The germline gives CDR1 SNHLY, CDR2 FYNNEI. CDR3 sequence (DNA): TGTGCCAGCAGTGAACAGGGGAGCGCCGGGGAGCTGTTTTTT. Translated: CASSEQGSAGELFF.

This clonotype was recorded at least ten times. V and J are TRBV20-1 and TRBJ2-7; D is ambiguous. CDR1 is DFQATT and CDR2 is SNEGSKA in the germline V gene (reference sequence). CDR3 length: 13 amino acids. V was clipped by 3 bases and J by 1 base, with 10 bases between them. The CDR3 protein is CSASFGQSYEQYF. The CDR3 nucleotides read TGCAGTGCTAGCTTCGGGCAGTCCTACGAGCAGTACTTC.

In this sample, this clonotype turned up many times. The J gene is TRBJ1-1, the V gene TRBV11-2; 9 nucleotides line up with TRBD1. The germline V gene has CDR1 SGHAT and CDR2 FQNNGV. V was pared by 6 bases and J by 5 bases, with 13 bases of the junction left unmatched. The CDR3 has 16 residues. The CDR3 loop is CASRLPGRGQGTEAFF. The CDR3 DNA sequence: TGTGCCAGCAGGCTCCCCGGCAGGGGACAGGGAACTGAAGCTTTCTTT.

This clonotype was recorded many times. The CDR3 here is CSATIPGRKNIQYF. The DNA of the CDR3 is TGCAGTGCTACTATCCCGGGGCGCAAAAACATTCAGTACTTC. The chain couples TRBV20-1 to TRBJ2-4; D may correspond to TRBD1 or TRBD2 (5 bases each). The CDR3 contains 14 residues. CDR1 and CDR2 (germline): DFQATT, SNEGSKA (reference sequence). The V end was cut by 4 bases, the J end by 3 bases, with 13 bases between.

The table lists this clonotype with a few counts. The chain joins TRBV12-3 or TRBV12-4 to TRBJ1-1, with D unclear. V lost 1 base and J lost 5, with 8 bases in between. There are 13 residues in the CDR3. CDR3 sequence (DNA): TGTGCCAGCAGTTTAGGATTTAGTACTGAAGCTTTCTTT. It yields the protein CASSLGFSTEAFF.